This passage covers 23 T cell receptor beta chains from one sample sequenced in a study of blood T cell repertoires in COVID-19 (TCRdb year 2020). Libraries were constructed by the immunoSEQ multiplex PCR assay. TCRdb stores this immuneACCESS table with in-frame sequences only. Part of the clones is absent; in the studies checked, under half of the shortfall reflects unresolved V genes, and no reason is known for the rest. This sample gives roughly 33,000 clones in total; 87% of them show up just once. The ten largest clones add up to 9.5% to 13% of the sample. Input material: peripheral blood. The receptors here all came from a man older than 75 with active COVID-19.

The CDR3 loop is CATSQGQNSGANVLTF. DNA for the CDR3: TGTGCCACCAGTCAGGGACAAAACTCTGGGGCCAACGTCCTGACTTTC. The chain joins TRBV24-1 to TRBJ2-6, with D tentatively TRBD1 (6 bases). Germline V gene data show CDR1 as KGHDR and CDR2 as SFDVKD. Trimming cost V 6 bases and J 0 bases, with 11 bases left between them. The length of the CDR3 is 16 residues.

V and J are TRBV16 and TRBJ2-7; maybe TRBD2 (6 bases). Per the germline V gene, CDR1 is KGHSY and CDR2 is FQNENV. The CDR3 spans 15 residues. V lost 0 bases, J lost 0 bases, and 9 bases lay in between. The CDR3 protein is CASSQSGGSSYEQYF. The DNA for the CDR3 is TGTGCCAGCAGCCAATCGGGAGGAAGCTCCTACGAGCAGTACTTC.

This clone is a singleton in its sample. The rearrangement joins TRBV30 to TRBJ2-1; 11 bases agree with TRBD2. Germline values: CDR1 GTSNPN, CDR2 SVGIG (reference sequence). The CDR3 length is 14 residues. After removal of 4 bases from V and 4 bases from J, the junction contained 3 bases not matched to a gene. CDR3 residues: CAWIAGGPYNEQFF. The CDR3 DNA is TGTGCCTGGATAGCGGGAGGGCCTTACAATGAGCAGTTCTTC.

The rearrangement joins TRBV6-5 to TRBJ1-3; no definite D call. The V gene lost 0 bases and the J gene lost 0 bases, with 9 bases spanning the gap. The CDR3 is 16 amino acids. In germline, CDR1 is MNHEY, CDR2 SVGAGI. The CDR3 region is CASSYSRVNSGNTIYF. CDR3 bases: TGTGCCAGCAGTTACTCACGGGTGAACTCTGGAAACACCATATATTTT.

The chain has TRBV29-1 and TRBJ2-7; D may be TRBD1 (6 bases). Germline CDR1 SQVTM, CDR2 ANQGSEA. Trimming left V 6 bases short and J 3 bases short, with 15 bases between. This CDR3 has 13 residues. The DNA for the CDR3 is TGCAGCGTCGCCCGGGACACCAGCTACGAGCAGTACTTC. Translated, it gives CSVARDTSYEQYF.

The chain recombines TRBV5-1 with TRBJ1-4; tentatively, D is TRBD1 (6 bases). Germline assignment: CDR1 SGHRS and CDR2 YFSETQ. Trimming took off 1 base at V and 7 bases at J, with 8 bases between the two ends. This CDR3 region has 13 residues. CDR3 sequence reads: CASSLRGGEKLFF. The CDR3 nucleotides read TGCGCCAGCAGCTTGAGGGGGGGTGAAAAACTGTTTTTT.

J is TRBJ1-6 and V is TRBV19, with TRBD1 as a possible D gene (6 bases). Germline V gene lookup returns CDR1 LNHDA and CDR2 SQIVND (reference sequence). This CDR3 comprises 14 residues. V was pared by 7 bases and J by 9 bases, with 16 bases between. CDR3 nucleotides: TGTGCCAGTAACATCCCCCAGGGGACTTCACCCCTCCACTTT. The encoded protein is CASNIPQGTSPLHF.

J is TRBJ1-1 and V is TRBV6-5; D uncertain. The V gene lost 4 bases and the J gene lost 1 base, with 10 bases spanning the gap. There are 14 residues in the CDR3. Germline lookup yields CDR1 MNHEY and CDR2 SVGAGI. CDR3 coding DNA: TGTGCCAGCAGTTTCCGAGTTGCGAACACTGAAGCTTTCTTT. Translated, it gives CASSFRVANTEAFF.

This chain uses TRBV5-6 with TRBJ1-5; 7 positions match TRBD1. This CDR3 is 15 amino acids long. V shed 4 bases and J 0 bases; nucleotides not matched to a gene: 4. CDR1 is SGHDT, CDR2 YYEEEE, per germline. The DNA for the CDR3 is TGTGCCAGCAGCCGAGGGGGCTATAGCAATCAGCCCCAGCATTTT. This encodes CASSRGGYSNQPQHF.

The chain carries TRBV9 and TRBJ1-2, with 7 bases fitting TRBD1. V gave up 3 bases and J gave up 4 bases; unmatched junction bases: 3. In germline, CDR1 is SGDLS, CDR2 YYNGEE. This CDR3 region has 13 residues. For the CDR3, the DNA is TGTGCCAGCAGCGACGGGACAGCCTATGGCTACACCTTC. Protein product: CASSDGTAYGYTF.

The chain combines TRBV11-2 with TRBJ2-3; D ambiguous. CDR3 size: 11 residues. Trimming took off 6 bases at V and 4 bases at J, with 5 bases between the two ends. Germline CDR1 is SGHAT and CDR2 is FQNNGV. In DNA, the CDR3 is TGTGCCAGCAGTTCGTCAGATACGCAGTATTTT. Amino acids: CASSSSDTQYF. The variable domain in full, completed from reference TRBV11-2 and TRBJ2-3, reads EAGVAQSPRYKIIEKRQSVAFWCNPISGHATLYWYQQILGQGPKLLIQFQNNGVVDDSQLPKDRFSAERLKGVDSTLKIQPAKLEDSAVYLCASSSSDTQYFGPGTRLTVL.

The chain carries TRBV18 and TRBJ2-7, with D possibly TRBD1 on 8 matching bases. The V and J ends lost 2 bases and 5 bases respectively, with 13 bases between them. Germline V gene sequence: CDR1 KGHSH, CDR2 LQKENI. The CDR3 loop spans 14 amino acids. CDR3 residues: CASSPYRGGDEQYF. CDR3 DNA: TGTGCCAGCTCACCATACAGGGGGGGCGACGAGCAGTACTTC.

Written as DNA, the CDR3 is TGTGCCAGCAGCCAGACAGGGAGCTCCTACGAGCAGTACTTC. This gives the protein CASSQTGSSYEQYF. This rearrangement joins TRBV7-2 to TRBJ2-7, with 7 bases fitting TRBD1. Trimming at V came to 5 bases and at J to 0 bases, leaving 4 bases not matched to a gene. CDR1 and CDR2 (germline): SGHTA, FQGNSA. The CDR3 spans 14 residues.

The chain employs TRBV6-2 or TRBV6-3 and TRBJ2-7; maybe TRBD1 (6 bases). CDR3 length: 16 amino acids. CDR1 and CDR2 from the germline V gene are MNHEY and SVGEGT. Trimming removed 5 bases at V and 3 bases at J, with 20 bases between. As DNA, the CDR3 is TGTGCCAGCAGTGCGGAACAGGGTTCTGTTTTCTACGAGCAGTACTTC. Amino acid sequence: CASSAEQGSVFYEQYF.

The genes are TRBV28 and TRBJ1-5; 10 bases align to TRBD1. This CDR3 comprises 15 residues. Germline-derived CDR1 and CDR2 are MDHEN and SYDVKM. V gave up 5 bases and J gave up 7 bases; unmatched junction bases: 8. The CDR3 sequence: CASSPGGTGDQPQHF. DNA of the CDR3: TGTGCCAGCAGTCCTGGCGGGACAGGGGACCAGCCCCAGCATTTT.

This clone appeared once. The rearrangement links TRBV7-2 to TRBJ1-2, with D possibly matching TRBD1 (6 bases). Trimming shortened V by 1 base and J by 7 bases, and 16 bases separated the two germline ends. Germline V gene sequence: CDR1 SGHTA, CDR2 FQGNSA. CDR3 length: 15 residues. CDR3 nucleotides: TGTGCCAGCAGCTTAGGAGACAGGTCTTACAGTGGCTACACCTTC. It translates to CASSLGDRSYSGYTF.

J is TRBJ2-1 and V is TRBV5-1, with 7 bases matching TRBD1. Germline trimming cut 3 bases from V and 11 bases from J; bases unmatched to any gene: 11. Germline V gives CDR1 SGHRS, CDR2 YFSETQ. This CDR3 comprises 14 residues. The CDR3: CASSSDREGRQQFF. CDR3 nucleotide sequence: TGCGCCAGCAGCTCTGACAGGGAAGGACGGCAGCAGTTCTTC. Filled out from reference TRBV5-1 and TRBJ2-1, the complete variable domain reads KAGVTQTPRYLIKTRGQQVTLSCSPISGHRSVSWYQQTPGQGLQFLFEYFSETQRNKGNFPGRFSGRQFSNSRSEMNVSTLELGDSALYLCASSSDREGRQQFFGPGTRLTVL.

The chain has TRBV6-2 or TRBV6-3 and TRBJ1-1; TRBD1 might be the D (5 bases). Germline V lookup: CDR1 MNHEY, CDR2 SVGEGT. This CDR3 has 14 residues. The germline V and J ends were trimmed by 2 bases and 1 base, with 8 bases remaining between them. The CDR3 nucleotides read TGTGCCAGCAGTTACGGGCAGGGGAACACTGAAGCTTTCTTT. It specifies CASSYGQGNTEAFF.

The chain links TRBV7-2 to TRBJ1-1; no clear D. This CDR3 is built from 13 residues. The V and J ends lost 2 bases and 5 bases respectively, with 9 bases between them. CDR1 and CDR2 (germline): SGHTA, FQGNSA. CDR3 loop: CASSLNGNTEAFF. CDR3 DNA sequence: TGTGCCAGCAGCTTAAACGGGAATACTGAAGCTTTCTTT.

DNA of the CDR3: TGCGCCAGCAGCCAAGTCTTAGCGAACACTGAAGCTTTCTTT. It codes for CASSQVLANTEAFF. The rearrangement uses TRBV4-1 and TRBJ1-1; D uncertain. The germline gives CDR1 MGHRA, CDR2 YSYEKL. This CDR3 has 14 amino acids. V dropped 1 base and J dropped 1 base, with 7 bases sitting between them.

Note on this clone: Mismatch with germline at one junction end may stem from a read error. The chain combines TRBV12-3 or TRBV12-4 with TRBJ2-7; possibly TRBD2 for D (6 bases). This CDR3 has 12 residues. CDR3 sequence reads: CASSPGGYAQYF. In DNA, the CDR3 is TGTGCCAGCAGCCCAGGAGGGTACGCGCAGTACTTC.

The chain employs TRBV12-5 and TRBJ1-2, with TRBD1 matching over 9 bases. Germline CDR1 and CDR2: LGHNT and FRNRAP. CDR3 length equals 15 residues. V shed 4 bases, J shed 1 base, and the junction held 4 bases outside the gene matches. The CDR3 DNA reads TGTGCTAGTGGTTCCTGGACAGGGGATAACTATGGCTACACCTTC. Amino acids: CASGSWTGDNYGYTF.

This sequence joins TRBV19 and TRBJ2-1, with 7 bases that match TRBD1. Germline values: CDR1 LNHDA, CDR2 SQIVND (reference sequence). Germline trimming cut 6 bases from V and 4 bases from J; bases unmatched to any gene: 3. The CDR3 spans 13 residues. The CDR3 nucleotides are TGTGCCAGTAGGGGGACAGCATACAATGAGCAGTTCTTC. Translation: CASRGTAYNEQFF.